This record looks at one TCR beta chain sequence and its context. Trimming left V 2 bases short and J 8 bases short, with 9 bases between. The length of the CDR3 is 12 residues. CDR1 and CDR2 from the germline V gene are SGHAT and FQNNGV. The sample belongs to a study of blood T cells in healthy people across ages. A J-beta primer mix and a sample-barcoded 5' primer were used in a second PCR of about 7 to 12 cycles. TCRdb reprocessed the 5' RACE reads with MiXCR, giving one entry per CDR3 protein. The profile shows some 1,500,000 distinct CDR3 sequences, approximately 43% of them singletons. Sequencing used blood. The J gene is TRBJ1-2, the V gene TRBV11-2, with TRBD1 as a possible D gene (6 bases). The TCR comes from a woman younger than 35 in good health. In DNA, the CDR3 is TGTGCCAGCAGCTTACCAGGGGACGGCTACACCTTC. As protein: CASSLPGDGYTF.